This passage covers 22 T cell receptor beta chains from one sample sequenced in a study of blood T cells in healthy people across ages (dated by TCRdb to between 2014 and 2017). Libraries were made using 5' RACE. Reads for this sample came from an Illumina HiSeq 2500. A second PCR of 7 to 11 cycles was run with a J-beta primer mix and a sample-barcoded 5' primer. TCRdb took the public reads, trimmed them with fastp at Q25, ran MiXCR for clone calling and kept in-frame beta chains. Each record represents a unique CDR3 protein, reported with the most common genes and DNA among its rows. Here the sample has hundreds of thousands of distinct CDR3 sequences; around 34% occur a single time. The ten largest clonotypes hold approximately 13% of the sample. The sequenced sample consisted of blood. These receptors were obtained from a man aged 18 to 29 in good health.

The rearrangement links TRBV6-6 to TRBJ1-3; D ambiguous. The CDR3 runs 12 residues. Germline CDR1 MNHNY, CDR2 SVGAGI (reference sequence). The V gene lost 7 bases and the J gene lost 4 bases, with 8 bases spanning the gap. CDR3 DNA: TGTGCCAGCAAGTCAACCGGAAACACCATATATTTT. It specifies CASKSTGNTIYF.

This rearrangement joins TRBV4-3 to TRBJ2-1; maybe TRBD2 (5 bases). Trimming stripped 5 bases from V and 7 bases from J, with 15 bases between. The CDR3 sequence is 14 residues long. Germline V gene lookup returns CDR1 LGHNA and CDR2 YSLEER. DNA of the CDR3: TGCGCCAGCAGCTCCCAAGGTTGGGAGAATGAGCAGTTCTTC. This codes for CASSSQGWENEQFF.

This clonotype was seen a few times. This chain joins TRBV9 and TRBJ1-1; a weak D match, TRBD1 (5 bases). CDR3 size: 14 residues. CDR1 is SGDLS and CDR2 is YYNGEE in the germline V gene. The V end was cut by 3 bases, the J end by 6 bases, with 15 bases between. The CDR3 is CASSEGLTGPEAFF. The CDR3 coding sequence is TGTGCCAGCAGCGAGGGGTTAACGGGGCCTGAAGCTTTCTTT. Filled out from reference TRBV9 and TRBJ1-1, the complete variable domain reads DSGVTQTPKHLITATGQRVTLRCSPRSGDLSVYWYQQSLDQGLQFLIQYYNGEERAKGNILERFSAQQFPDLHSELNLSSLELGDSALYFCASSEGLTGPEAFFGQGTRLTVV.

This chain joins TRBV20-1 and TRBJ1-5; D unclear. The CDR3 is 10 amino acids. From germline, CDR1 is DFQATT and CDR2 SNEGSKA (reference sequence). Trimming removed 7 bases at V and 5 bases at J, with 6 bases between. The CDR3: CSGGDQPQHF. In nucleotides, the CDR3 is TGCAGTGGGGGAGATCAGCCCCAGCATTTT.

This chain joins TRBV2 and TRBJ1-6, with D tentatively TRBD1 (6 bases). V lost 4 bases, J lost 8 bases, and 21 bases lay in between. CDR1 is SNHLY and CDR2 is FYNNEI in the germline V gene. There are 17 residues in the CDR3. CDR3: CASSVGRKTGRYSPLHF. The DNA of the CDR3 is TGTGCCAGCAGTGTGGGGAGGAAGACAGGACGTTATTCACCCCTCCACTTT.

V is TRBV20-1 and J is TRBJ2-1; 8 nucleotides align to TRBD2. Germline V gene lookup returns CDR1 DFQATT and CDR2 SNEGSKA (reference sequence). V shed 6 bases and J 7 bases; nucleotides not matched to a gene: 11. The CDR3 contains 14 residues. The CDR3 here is CSAARRGGQNEQFF. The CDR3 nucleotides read TGCAGTGCCGCACGACGGGGGGGCCAAAATGAGCAGTTCTTC.

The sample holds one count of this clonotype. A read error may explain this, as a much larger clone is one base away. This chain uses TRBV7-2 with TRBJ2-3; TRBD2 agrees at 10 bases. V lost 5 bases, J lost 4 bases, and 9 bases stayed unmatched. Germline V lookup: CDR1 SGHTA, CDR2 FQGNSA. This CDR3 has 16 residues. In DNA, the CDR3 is TGTGCCAGCAGCCCACAGCGGGGGGGCGTGCCAGATACGCAGTATTTT. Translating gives CASSPQRGGVPDTQYF.

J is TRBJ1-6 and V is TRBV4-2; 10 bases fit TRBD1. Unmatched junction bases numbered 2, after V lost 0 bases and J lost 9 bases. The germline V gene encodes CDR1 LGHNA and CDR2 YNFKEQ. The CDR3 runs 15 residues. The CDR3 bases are TGTGCCAGCAGCCAAGATGGGACAGGGGTTTCACCCCTCCACTTT. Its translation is CASSQDGTGVSPLHF.

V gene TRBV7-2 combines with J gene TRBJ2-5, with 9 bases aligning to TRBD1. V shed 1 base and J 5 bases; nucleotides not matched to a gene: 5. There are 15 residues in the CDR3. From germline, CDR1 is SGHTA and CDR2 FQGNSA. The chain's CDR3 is CASSLVFDRGETQYF. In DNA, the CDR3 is TGTGCCAGCAGCTTAGTCTTTGACAGGGGGGAGACCCAGTACTTC.

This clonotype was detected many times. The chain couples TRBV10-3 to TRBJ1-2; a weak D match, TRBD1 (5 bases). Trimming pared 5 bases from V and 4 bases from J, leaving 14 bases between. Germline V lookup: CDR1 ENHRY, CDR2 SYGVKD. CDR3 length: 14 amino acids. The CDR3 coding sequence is TGTGCCATCAGTCGGACACCTCTAGGCTATGGCTACACCTTC. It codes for CAISRTPLGYGYTF.

Here the CDR3 reads CASTVGGTQYF. In DNA, the CDR3 is TGTGCCAGCACCGTGGGGGGTACGCAGTATTTT. V usage is TRBV12-3 or TRBV12-4 and J usage is TRBJ2-3, with D tentatively TRBD2 (6 bases). V was clipped by 7 bases and J by 8 bases, with 10 bases between them. The CDR3 contains 11 residues.

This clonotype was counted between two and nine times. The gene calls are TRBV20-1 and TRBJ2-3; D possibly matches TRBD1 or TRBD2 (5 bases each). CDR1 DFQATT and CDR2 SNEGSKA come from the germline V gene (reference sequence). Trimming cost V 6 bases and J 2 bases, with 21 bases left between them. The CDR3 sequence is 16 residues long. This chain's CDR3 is CSAPPGGRPTTDTQYF. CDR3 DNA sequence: TGCAGTGCCCCCCCTGGGGGACGACCAACCACAGATACGCAGTATTTT.

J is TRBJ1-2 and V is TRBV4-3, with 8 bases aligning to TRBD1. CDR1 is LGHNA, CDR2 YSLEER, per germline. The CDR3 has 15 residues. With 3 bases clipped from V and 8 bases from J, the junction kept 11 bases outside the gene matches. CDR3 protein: CASSHTPAQGEGYTF. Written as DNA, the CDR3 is TGCGCCAGCAGCCACACGCCGGCACAGGGGGAGGGCTACACCTTC.

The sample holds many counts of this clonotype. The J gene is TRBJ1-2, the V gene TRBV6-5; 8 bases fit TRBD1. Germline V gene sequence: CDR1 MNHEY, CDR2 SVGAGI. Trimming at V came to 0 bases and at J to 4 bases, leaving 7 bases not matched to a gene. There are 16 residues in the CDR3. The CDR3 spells CASSYSGQGLRYGYTF. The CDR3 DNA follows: TGTGCCAGCAGTTACTCAGGACAGGGTTTACGCTATGGCTACACCTTC.

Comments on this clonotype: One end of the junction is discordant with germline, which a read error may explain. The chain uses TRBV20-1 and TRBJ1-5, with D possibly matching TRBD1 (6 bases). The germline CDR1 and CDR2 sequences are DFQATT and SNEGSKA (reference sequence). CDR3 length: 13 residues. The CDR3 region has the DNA TGCAGTGCAAGAGAGGACAGCTATCAGCCCCAGCATTTT. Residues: CSAREDSYQPQHF.

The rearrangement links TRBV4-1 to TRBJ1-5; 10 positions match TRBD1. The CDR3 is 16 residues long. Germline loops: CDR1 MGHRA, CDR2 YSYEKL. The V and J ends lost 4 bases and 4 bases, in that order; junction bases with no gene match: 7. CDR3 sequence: CASSLAGTGVNQPQHF. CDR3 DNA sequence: TGCGCCAGCAGCCTAGCCGGGACAGGGGTTAATCAGCCCCAGCATTTT.

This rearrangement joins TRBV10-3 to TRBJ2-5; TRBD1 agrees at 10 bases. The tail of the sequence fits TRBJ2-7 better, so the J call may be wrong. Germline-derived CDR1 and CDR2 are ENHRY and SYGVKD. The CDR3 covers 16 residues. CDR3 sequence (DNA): TGTGCCATCAGCTCCACCGGGACAGGGGATCTCGGCGAGCAGTACTTC. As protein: CAISSTGTGDLGEQYF.

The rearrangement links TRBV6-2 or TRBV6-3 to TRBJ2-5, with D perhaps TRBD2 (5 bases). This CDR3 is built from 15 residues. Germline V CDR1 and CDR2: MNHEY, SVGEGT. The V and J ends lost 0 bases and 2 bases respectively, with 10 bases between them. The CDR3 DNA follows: TGTGCCAGCAGTTACTCCCCGGGATTTCAAGAGACCCAGTACTTC. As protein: CASSYSPGFQETQYF.

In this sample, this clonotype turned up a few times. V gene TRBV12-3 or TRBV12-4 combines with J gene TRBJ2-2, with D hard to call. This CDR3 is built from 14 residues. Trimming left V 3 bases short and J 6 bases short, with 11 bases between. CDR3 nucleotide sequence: TGTGCCAGCAGTTTGGCTCGGCGCTCCGGGGAGCTGTTTTTT. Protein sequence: CASSLARRSGELFF.

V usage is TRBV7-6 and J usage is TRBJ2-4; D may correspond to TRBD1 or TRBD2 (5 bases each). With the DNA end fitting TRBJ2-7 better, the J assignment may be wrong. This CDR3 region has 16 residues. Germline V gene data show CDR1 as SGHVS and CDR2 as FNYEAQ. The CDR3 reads CASSPLPGPHTDEQYF. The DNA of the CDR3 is TGTGCCAGCAGCCCCCTCCCGGGACCCCATACGGACGAGCAGTACTTC.

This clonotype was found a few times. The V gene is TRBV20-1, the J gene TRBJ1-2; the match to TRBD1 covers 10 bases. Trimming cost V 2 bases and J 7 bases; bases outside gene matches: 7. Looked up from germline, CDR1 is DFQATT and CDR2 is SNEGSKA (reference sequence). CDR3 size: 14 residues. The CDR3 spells CSARNRDRGGGYTF. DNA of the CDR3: TGCAGTGCTAGAAACCGGGACAGGGGTGGTGGCTACACCTTC.

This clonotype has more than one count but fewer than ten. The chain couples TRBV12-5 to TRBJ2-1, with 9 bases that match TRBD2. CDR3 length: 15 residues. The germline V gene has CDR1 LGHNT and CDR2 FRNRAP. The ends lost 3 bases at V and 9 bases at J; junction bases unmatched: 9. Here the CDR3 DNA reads TGTGCTAGTGGTTTTGTCCTAGCGGGGTTGGTTGAGCAGTTCTTC. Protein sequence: CASGFVLAGLVEQFF.